This is a list of T cell receptor beta chains from one sample in a study of blood T cell repertoires in COVID-19. Only in-frame clones appear in the TCRdb table, and some are missing; sequencing was by immunoSEQ multiplex PCR. Of fewer than 130,000 clones in the sample, more than 80% are singletons; the top ten hold approximately 30%. Sequenced material: peripheral blood. The receptor source for this set is a woman aged 80 or older with acute or convalescent COVID-19. Both conserved end residues are part of each CDR3. The order of the fields is clone size, V gene, D gene, J gene, CDR3 DNA, CDR3 protein. A D gene is named only where the DNA matches it firmly. Not every row has a clone size; where given, it reads once, few, many or a size class.

.	TRBV28	.	TRBJ1-1	TGTGCCAGCAGTTTATGGGGGACTGCGAACACTGAAGCTTTCTTT	CASSLWGTANTEAFF
.	TRBV28	.	TRBJ1-2	TGTGCCAGCAGTTTTTTATCAGGGCGTATCGGCTACACCTTC	CASSFLSGRIGYTF
.	TRBV30	.	TRBJ2-5	TGTGCCTGGAGTGTACGGGTGCAAGAGACCCAGTACTTC	CAWSVRVQETQYF
.	TRBV4-3	TRBD1	TRBJ2-7	TGCGCCAGCAGCCAGCAGGACAGGGGGCTCTACGAGCAGTACTTC	CASSQQDRGLYEQYF
.	TRBV7-9	.	TRBJ2-1	TGTGCCAGCAGCTTAAGTGCGGTATACAATGAGCAGTTCTTC	CASSLSAVYNEQFF
.	TRBV7-2	.	TRBJ1-2	TGTGCCAGCAGCTTAGACAGTTTCGACTATGGCTACACCTTC	CASSLDSFDYGYTF
.	TRBV24-1	TRBD1	TRBJ1-4	TGTGCCACCAGTGAGTCGACCGGGACAGGGGTAGAAAAACTGTTTTTT	CATSESTGTGVEKLFF
few	TRBV9	.	TRBJ2-3	TGTGCCAGCAGCGCCCACCCCCTAGCGCAGTCGCCGAATACGCAGTATTTT	CASSAHPLAQSPNTQYF
.	TRBV4-2	TRBD2	TRBJ2-5	TGTGCCAGCAGCCACCACACGGGACTAGCGGGGGGAAACCAAGAGACCCAGTACTTC	CASSHHTGLAGGNQETQYF
.	TRBV18	.	TRBJ2-7	TGTGCCAGCTCACCCCACAGGGAATCCTACGAGCAGTACTTC	CASSPHRESYEQYF
.	TRBV28	TRBD1	TRBJ1-6	TGTGCCAGCAGTTTCCAGGACAGGGGGCTTTCACCCCTCCACTTT	CASSFQDRGLSPLHF
.	TRBV11-3	.	TRBJ1-2	TGTGCCAGCAGCTCCGGTTTCTTCTGGGGCTACACCTTC	CASSSGFFWGYTF
.	TRBV2	.	TRBJ2-1	TGTGCCAGCAGTGAAATGTATAATGAGCAGTTCTTC	CASSEMYNEQFF
.	TRBV2	TRBD1	TRBJ2-1	TGTGCCAGCAAGAGGGGGCCTGACCTGGGGAGTGAGCAGTTCTTC	CASKRGPDLGSEQFF
.	TRBV11-2	TRBD2	TRBJ2-1	TGTGCCAGCAGCTACACAGCGGGGGGGTTTGTTGAGCAGTTCTTC	CASSYTAGGFVEQFF
.	TRBV21-1	.	TRBJ2-7	TGTGCCAGCAGCGGCGGGGGCTTCCCCTCCTACGAGCAGTACTTC	CASSGGGFPSYEQYF
.	TRBV10-1	.	TRBJ2-1	TGCGCCAGCAGTGAGGCCAATAGCGTTGAGCAGTTCTTC	CASSEANSVEQFF
.	TRBV5-1	TRBD1	TRBJ1-3	TGCGCCAGCAGCTCGCCCGGGACAGGTCTAACTGGAAACACCATATATTTT	CASSSPGTGLTGNTIYF
.	TRBV2	.	TRBJ1-5	TGTGCCAGCAGTGACGCTCAGTACAATCAGCCCCAGCATTTT	CASSDAQYNQPQHF
.	TRBV18	TRBD1	TRBJ1-3	TGTGCCAGCTCACCGATGGACAGGGTAGGAGGAAACACCATATATTTT	CASSPMDRVGGNTIYF
.	TRBV7-9	.	TRBJ2-2	TGTGCCAGCAGCGACTCGAACACCGGGGAGCTGTTTTTT	CASSDSNTGELFF
.	TRBV19	.	TRBJ1-6	TGTGCCAGTAGTACCCGACAAGGATCAAATTCACCCCTCCACTTT	CASSTRQGSNSPLHF
.	TRBV15	.	TRBJ1-1	TGTGCCACCAGCAGAGATCGACTCCCTGCGGGCACTGAAGCTTTCTTT	CATSRDRLPAGTEAFF
.	TRBV5-1	TRBD1	TRBJ2-7	TGCGCCAGCAGCCGAACGGACAGGCTCATACGTGGCGAGCAGTACTTC	CASSRTDRLIRGEQYF
once	TRBV9	TRBD1	TRBJ1-1	TGTGCCAGCAGCGTAGGACAGGGATTGAACACTGAAGCTTTCTTT	CASSVGQGLNTEAFF
.	TRBV4-1	.	TRBJ2-2	TGCGCCAGCAGCCAAGATTGGGCTAGCGCAAACACCGGGGAGCTGTTTTTT	CASSQDWASANTGELFF
.	TRBV19	.	TRBJ2-7	TGTGCCAGTAGTTTGGGGGGTACATACGAGCAGTACTTC	CASSLGGTYEQYF
.	TRBV20-1	TRBD2	TRBJ2-5	TGCAGTGCTAGTGCTAGCGGGGGACTCCAAGAGACCCAGTACTTC	CSASASGGLQETQYF
.	TRBV3-1/TRBV3-2	TRBD1	TRBJ2-1	TGTGCCAGCAGCCAAGATAAGTTTGACAGGGCTAATGAGCAGTTCTTC	CASSQDKFDRANEQFF
.	TRBV28	.	TRBJ1-5	TGTGCCAGCGGATTAACACAGAGCAATCAGCCCCAGCATTTT	CASGLTQSNQPQHF
.	TRBV5-6	TRBD1	TRBJ2-2	TGTGCCAGCAGCTTTTACAGGGGGCCGCCGGGCACCGGGGAGCTGTTTTTT	CASSFYRGPPGTGELFF
.	TRBV5-4	TRBD1	TRBJ1-2	TGTGCCAGCAGCTGGGACAGGGTGGTTTCGGGTGGCTACACCTTC	CASSWDRVVSGGYTF
.	TRBV7-8	TRBD2	TRBJ2-7	TGTGCCAGCAGCCATAGCGGGACACTTTACGAGCAGTACTTC	CASSHSGTLYEQYF
.	TRBV28	.	TRBJ1-1	TGTGCCAGCACCCCGGCAGGATTGACTGAAGCTTTCTTT	CASTPAGLTEAFF
.	TRBV5-5	TRBD1	TRBJ2-2	TGTGCCAGCAGCCGGACAGGGACACGGTACACCGGGGAGCTGTTTTTT	CASSRTGTRYTGELFF
.	TRBV6-5	.	TRBJ1-2	TGTGCCAGCAACACTTTGACAAAGGATGGCTACACCTTC	CASNTLTKDGYTF
.	TRBV9	TRBD2	TRBJ2-3	TGTGCCAGCAGCGTAGTGGGGACTAGCGGGGTTATTGGCACAGATACGCAGTATTTT	CASSVVGTSGVIGTDTQYF
few	TRBV11-3	TRBD2	TRBJ2-3	TGTGCCAGCAGCCCGACTAGCGGGGGGCCAGGCTCACAAGATACGCAGTATTTT	CASSPTSGGPGSQDTQYF
.	TRBV7-8	.	TRBJ2-4	TGTGCCAGCAGCTCGACAGGACTAGCCAAAAACATTCAGTACTTC	CASSSTGLAKNIQYF
once	TRBV5-1	TRBD1	TRBJ2-7	TGCGCCAGCAGCCCGGTACCGGGACAGGGGTACGAGCAGTACTTC	CASSPVPGQGYEQYF
.	TRBV18	.	TRBJ1-3	TGTGCCAGCTCACCACCGACTAGCTCTGGAAACACCATATATTTT	CASSPPTSSGNTIYF